The 10 T cell receptor beta chains below were found in one sample sequenced in a study of blood T cell repertoires in COVID-19. Data came from immunoSEQ multiplex PCR; TCRdb stores just in-frame clones and leaves some out. The table lists about 70,000 clones, more than 75% of them singletons, with 15% to 17% in the top ten. Source material: peripheral blood. The receptors shown here come from a human donor in a cohort sampled during active COVID-19.

This clone was detected only a few times. The chain recombines TRBV2 with TRBJ2-1; TRBD2 aligns across 8 bases. CDR1 is SNHLY and CDR2 is FYNNEI in the germline V gene. The length of the CDR3 is 16 residues. Trimming took 2 bases from V and 8 from J; bases not matched to a gene: 11. CDR3 in amino acids: CASSELPAGVSDEQFF. CDR3 coding DNA: TGTGCCAGCAGTGAACTACCAGCGGGAGTTTCGGATGAGCAGTTCTTC.

This CDR3 reads CASSRSGTSGAEQYF. The CDR3, as DNA: TGTGCCAGCTCACGTTCCGGGACTAGCGGGGCTGAGCAGTACTTC. The chain links TRBV18 to TRBJ2-7; TRBD2 aligns across 13 bases. This CDR3 is 15 amino acids long. V shed 4 bases and J 7 bases; nucleotides not matched to a gene: 7. Germline CDR1 KGHSH, CDR2 LQKENI. Filled out from reference TRBV18 and TRBJ2-7, the complete variable domain reads NAGVMQNPRHLVRRRGQEARLRCSPMKGHSHVYWYRQLPEEGLKFMVYLQKENIIDESGMPKERFSAEFPKEGPSILRIQQVVRGDSAAYFCASSRSGTSGAEQYFGPGTRLTVT.

In its sample, this clone was seen a few times. The chain has TRBV29-1 and TRBJ2-7; 9 positions agree with TRBD1. CDR3 length equals 15 residues. In germline, CDR1 is SQVTM, CDR2 ANQGSEA. Losses at the gene ends were 0 bases for V and 3 bases for J; bases not matched to a gene: 6. Here the CDR3 DNA reads TGCAGCGTTGAAGATCCGAGACAGGGGGACTACGAGCAGTACTTC. It specifies CSVEDPRQGDYEQYF.

This chain joins TRBV29-1 and TRBJ1-1; perhaps TRBD1 as D (5 bases). Germline V CDR1 and CDR2: SQVTM, ANQGSEA. The CDR3 consists of 17 residues. V lost 6 bases and J lost 1, with 24 bases in between. The CDR3 DNA reads as TGCAGCGTCAGCGGGGGACTAGGGGTCGAGTGGAACACTGAAGCTTTCTTT. It yields the protein CSVSGGLGVEWNTEAFF.

This clone has just one count. The chain has TRBV28 and TRBJ2-7, with a weak D call TRBD1 (6 bases). V lost 7 bases and J 9 bases, leaving 19 bases between the germline ends. The CDR3 covers 13 residues. Germline CDR1 is MDHEN and CDR2 is SYDVKM. CDR3 bases: TGTGCCAGCACCACCCAGGGGCCCTTAGGGCAGTACTTC. Its protein is CASTTQGPLGQYF.

This clone was detected only once. This chain links TRBV30 with TRBJ2-5; TRBD2 might be the D (5 bases). Germline lookup yields CDR1 GTSNPN and CDR2 SVGIG (reference sequence). Trimming cost V 2 bases and J 5 bases, with 12 bases left between them. This CDR3 is built from 13 residues. CDR3 region: CAWSMAGWETQYF. For the CDR3, the DNA is TGTGCCTGGAGTATGGCGGGTTGGGAGACCCAGTACTTC.

CDR3 sequence reads: CASSLGTNTGELFF. DNA for the CDR3: TGCGCCAGCAGCTTGGGTACAAACACCGGGGAGCTGTTTTTT. The J gene is TRBJ2-2, the V gene TRBV5-1; D is uncertain. This CDR3 spans 14 amino acids. Trimming stripped 0 bases from V and 2 bases from J, with 5 bases between. Germline V gene lookup returns CDR1 SGHRS and CDR2 YFSETQ. The full variable domain, its missing parts supplied by reference TRBV5-1 and TRBJ2-2, is KAGVTQTPRYLIKTRGQQVTLSCSPISGHRSVSWYQQTPGQGLQFLFEYFSETQRNKGNFPGRFSGRQFSNSRSEMNVSTLELGDSALYLCASSLGTNTGELFFGEGSRLTVL.

This clone was counted once. This sequence joins TRBV18 and TRBJ1-2; D is perhaps TRBD1 (5 bases). Per germline, CDR1 KGHSH and CDR2 LQKENI. The V end was cut by 2 bases, the J end by 4 bases, with 11 bases between. This CDR3 is built from 14 residues. This chain's CDR3 is CASSPSEQGYGYTF. CDR3 bases: TGTGCCAGCTCACCATCGGAGCAGGGCTATGGCTACACCTTC.

This chain uses TRBV3-1 (or the pseudogene TRBV3-2) with TRBJ2-2; 8 nucleotides align to TRBD1. Germline assignment: CDR1 LGHDT and CDR2 YNNKEL (reference sequence). J gave up 7 bases and V 4 bases, and 5 bases lay outside the gene matches. The CDR3 is made up of 14 amino acids. The CDR3 DNA reads as TGTGCCAGCAGCCGGGACAGGTCTCTCGGGGAGCTGTTTTTT. It encodes CASSRDRSLGELFF.

V gene TRBV7-9 combines with J gene TRBJ2-5; no definite D call. The V gene lost 2 bases and the J gene lost 5 bases, with 6 bases spanning the gap. In germline, CDR1 is SEHNR, CDR2 FQNEAQ (reference sequence). This CDR3 spans 12 amino acids. The CDR3 coding sequence is TGTGCCAGCAGCTTAACAGTTGAGACCCAGTACTTC. Encoded protein: CASSLTVETQYF.